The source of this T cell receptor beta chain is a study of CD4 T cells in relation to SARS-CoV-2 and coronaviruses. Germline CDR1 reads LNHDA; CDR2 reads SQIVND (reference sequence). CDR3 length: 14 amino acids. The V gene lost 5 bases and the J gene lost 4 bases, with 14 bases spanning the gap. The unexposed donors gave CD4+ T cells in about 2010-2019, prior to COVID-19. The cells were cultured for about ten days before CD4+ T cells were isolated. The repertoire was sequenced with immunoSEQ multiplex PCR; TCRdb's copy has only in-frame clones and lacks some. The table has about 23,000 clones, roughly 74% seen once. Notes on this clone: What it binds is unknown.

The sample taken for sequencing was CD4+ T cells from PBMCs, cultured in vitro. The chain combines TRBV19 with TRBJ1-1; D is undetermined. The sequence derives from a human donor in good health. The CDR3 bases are TGTGCCAGTAGTGTATCTTCGAGGCTCACTGAAGCTTTCTTT. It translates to CASSVSSRLTEAFF.